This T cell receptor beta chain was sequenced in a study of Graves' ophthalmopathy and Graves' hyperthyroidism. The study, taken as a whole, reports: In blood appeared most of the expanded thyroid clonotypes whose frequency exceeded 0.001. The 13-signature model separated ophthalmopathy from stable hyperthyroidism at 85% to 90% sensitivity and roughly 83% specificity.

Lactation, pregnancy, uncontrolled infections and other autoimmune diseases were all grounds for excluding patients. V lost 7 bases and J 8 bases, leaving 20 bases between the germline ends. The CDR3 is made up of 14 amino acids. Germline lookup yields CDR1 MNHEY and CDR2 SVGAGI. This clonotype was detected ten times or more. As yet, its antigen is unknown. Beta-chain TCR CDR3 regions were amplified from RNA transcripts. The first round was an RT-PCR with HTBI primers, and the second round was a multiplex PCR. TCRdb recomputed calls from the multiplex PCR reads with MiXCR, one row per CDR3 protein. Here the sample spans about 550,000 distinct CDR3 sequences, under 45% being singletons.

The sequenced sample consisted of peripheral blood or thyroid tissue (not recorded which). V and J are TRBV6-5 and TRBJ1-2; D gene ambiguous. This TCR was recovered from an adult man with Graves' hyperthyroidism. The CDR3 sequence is CASTPSWGGGGYTF. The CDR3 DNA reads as TGTGCCAGCACTCCCTCCTGGGGTGGAGGGGGCTACACCTTC.